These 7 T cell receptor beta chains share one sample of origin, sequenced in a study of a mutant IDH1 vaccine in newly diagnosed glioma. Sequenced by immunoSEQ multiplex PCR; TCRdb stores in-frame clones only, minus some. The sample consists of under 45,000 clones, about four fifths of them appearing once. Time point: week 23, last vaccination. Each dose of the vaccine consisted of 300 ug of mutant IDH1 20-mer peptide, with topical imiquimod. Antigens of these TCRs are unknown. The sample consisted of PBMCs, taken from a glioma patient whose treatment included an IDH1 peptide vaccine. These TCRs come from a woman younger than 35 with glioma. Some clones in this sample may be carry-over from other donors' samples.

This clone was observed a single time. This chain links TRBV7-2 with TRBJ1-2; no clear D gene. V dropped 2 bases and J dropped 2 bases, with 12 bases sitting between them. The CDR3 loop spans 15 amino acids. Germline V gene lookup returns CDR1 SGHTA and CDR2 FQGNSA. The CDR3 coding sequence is TGTGCCAGCAGCTTAACCGTAGTGGGGAACTATGGCTACACCTTC. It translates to CASSLTVVGNYGYTF. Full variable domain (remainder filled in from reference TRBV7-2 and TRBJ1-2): GAGVSQSPSNKVTEKGKDVELRCDPISGHTALYWYRQSLGQGLEFLIYFQGNSAPDKSGLPSDRFSAERTGGSVSTLTIQRTQQEDSAVYLCASSLTVVGNYGYTFGSGTRLTVV.

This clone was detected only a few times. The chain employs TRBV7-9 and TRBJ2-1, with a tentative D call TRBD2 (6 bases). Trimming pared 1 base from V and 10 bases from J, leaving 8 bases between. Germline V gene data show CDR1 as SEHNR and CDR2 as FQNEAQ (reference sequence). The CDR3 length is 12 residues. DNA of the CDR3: TGTGCCAGCAGCTTAGAGGGGAGGGAGCAGTTCTTC. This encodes CASSLEGREQFF.

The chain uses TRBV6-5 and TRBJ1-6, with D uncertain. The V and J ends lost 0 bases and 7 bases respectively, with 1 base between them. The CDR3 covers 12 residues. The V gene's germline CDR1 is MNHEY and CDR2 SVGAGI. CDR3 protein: CASSYSNSPLHF. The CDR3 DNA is TGTGCCAGCAGTTACTCAAATTCACCCCTCCACTTT.

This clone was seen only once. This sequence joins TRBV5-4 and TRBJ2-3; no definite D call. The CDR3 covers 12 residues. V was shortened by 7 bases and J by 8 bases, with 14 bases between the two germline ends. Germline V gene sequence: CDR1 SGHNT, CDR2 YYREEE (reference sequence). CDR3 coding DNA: TGTGCCAGCCACCAGCCATCGGGTACGCAGTATTTT. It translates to CASHQPSGTQYF.

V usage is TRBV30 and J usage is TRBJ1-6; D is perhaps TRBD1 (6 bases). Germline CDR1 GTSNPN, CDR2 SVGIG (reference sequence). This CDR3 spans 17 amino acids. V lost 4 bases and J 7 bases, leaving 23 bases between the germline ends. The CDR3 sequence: CAWTYSQGGFWNSPLHF. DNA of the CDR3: TGTGCCTGGACTTACTCACAGGGCGGGTTTTGGAATTCACCCCTCCACTTT.

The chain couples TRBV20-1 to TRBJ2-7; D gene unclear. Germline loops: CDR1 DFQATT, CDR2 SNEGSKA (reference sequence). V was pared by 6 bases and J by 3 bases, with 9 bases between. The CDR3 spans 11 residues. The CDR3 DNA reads TGCAGTGCCCTTTCCGGCTACGAGCAGTACTTC. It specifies CSALSGYEQYF.

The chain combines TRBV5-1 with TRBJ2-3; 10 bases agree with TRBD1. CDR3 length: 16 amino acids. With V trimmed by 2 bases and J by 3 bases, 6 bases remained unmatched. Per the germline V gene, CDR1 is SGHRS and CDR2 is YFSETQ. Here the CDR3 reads CASSLRTGGSTDTQYF. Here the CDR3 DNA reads TGCGCCAGCAGCTTACGGACAGGGGGATCAACAGATACGCAGTATTTT.